The source of this T cell receptor beta chain is a study of radiation and T cells in renal cell carcinoma. Study summary: Nephrectomy followed 15 Gy stereotactic body radiation by 4 weeks. Study results and caveats: Top tumor clonotypes rose in blood 2 weeks post-radiation, then contracted. Baseline intratumoral clonotype presence is unknown without pretreatment biopsies.

For this clone: The antigen remains unidentified.

This CDR3 spans 13 amino acids. Germline V gives CDR1 MNHNS, CDR2 SASEGT. Trimming cost V 1 base and J 6 bases, with 9 bases left between them. Time point: baseline pretreatment blood. The sample's treatment: 15 Gy SBRT to primary tumor, nephrectomy 4 weeks later. After SBRT, blood was collected at 2 and 4 weeks, plus baseline. The protocol was immunoSEQ multiplex PCR, while the TCRdb copy is restricted to in-frame clones and leaves out a portion. Among around 140,000 clones listed, 88% were seen once. The specimen comprised blood, sampled from a patient whose treatment included radiotherapy and nephrectomy. The sequence was collected from a woman aged 70-85 years with renal cell carcinoma. The V call is TRBV6-1, the J call TRBJ1-2; the D is unclear. CDR3 loop: CASSEGSYHGYTF. CDR3 bases: TGTGCCAGCAGTGAAGGGAGCTACCATGGCTACACCTTC.